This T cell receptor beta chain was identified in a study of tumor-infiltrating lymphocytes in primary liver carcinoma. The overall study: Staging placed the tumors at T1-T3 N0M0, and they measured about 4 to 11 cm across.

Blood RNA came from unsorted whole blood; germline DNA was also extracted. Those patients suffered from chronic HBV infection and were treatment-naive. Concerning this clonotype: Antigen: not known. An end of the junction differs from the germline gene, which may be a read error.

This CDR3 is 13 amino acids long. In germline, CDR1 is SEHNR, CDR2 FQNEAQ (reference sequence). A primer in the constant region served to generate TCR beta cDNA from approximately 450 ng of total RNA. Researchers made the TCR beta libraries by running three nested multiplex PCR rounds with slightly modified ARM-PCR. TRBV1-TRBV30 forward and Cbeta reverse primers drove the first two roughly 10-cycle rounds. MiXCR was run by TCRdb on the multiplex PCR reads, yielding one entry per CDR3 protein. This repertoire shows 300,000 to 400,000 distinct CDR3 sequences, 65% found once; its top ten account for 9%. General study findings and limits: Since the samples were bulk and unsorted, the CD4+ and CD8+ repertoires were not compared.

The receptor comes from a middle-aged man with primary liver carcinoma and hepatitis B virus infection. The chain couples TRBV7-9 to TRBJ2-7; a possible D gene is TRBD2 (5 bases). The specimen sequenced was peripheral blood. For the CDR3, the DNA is TGTACCAGCAGCTTCCCACGGGGAAACGAGCAGTACTTC. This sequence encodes CTSSFPRGNEQYF.